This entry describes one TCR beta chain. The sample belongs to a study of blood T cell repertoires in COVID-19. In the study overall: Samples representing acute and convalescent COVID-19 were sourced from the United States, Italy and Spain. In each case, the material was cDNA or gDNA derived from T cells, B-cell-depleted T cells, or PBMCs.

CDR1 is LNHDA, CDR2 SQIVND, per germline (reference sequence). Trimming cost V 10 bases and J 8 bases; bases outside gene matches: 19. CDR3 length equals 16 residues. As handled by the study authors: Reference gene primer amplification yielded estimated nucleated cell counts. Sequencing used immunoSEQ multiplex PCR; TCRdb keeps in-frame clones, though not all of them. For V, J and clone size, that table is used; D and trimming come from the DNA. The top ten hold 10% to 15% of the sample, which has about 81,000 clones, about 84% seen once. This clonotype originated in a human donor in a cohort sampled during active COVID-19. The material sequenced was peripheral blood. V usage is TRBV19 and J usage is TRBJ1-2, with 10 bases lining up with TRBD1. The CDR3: CATLADRGRLSGGYTF. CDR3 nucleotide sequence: TGTGCCACCCTAGCCGACAGGGGGCGGCTGTCCGGCGGCTACACCTTC.